This entry lists 10 T cell receptor beta chains sequenced from one sample in a study of cytomegalovirus exposure and HLA in healthy donors. The study ran its PCR with 60 Vbeta and 13 Jbeta primers. Using immunoSEQ multiplex PCR, the repertoire was profiled, and TCRdb retains in-frame clones only, with some absent. The table includes around 98,000 clones, 81% detected once. Specimen: PBMCs. The origin of the receptors is a man aged 35 to 55 in good health and CMV-seronegative.

The chain recombines TRBV6-5 with TRBJ1-5; the D gene is possibly TRBD1 (6 bases). Germline-derived CDR1 and CDR2 are MNHEY and SVGAGI. V was pared by 8 bases and J by 2 bases, with 13 bases between. The CDR3 runs 14 residues. This CDR3 is CASAFSGGNQPQHF. DNA of the CDR3: TGTGCCAGCGCCTTCTCAGGGGGCAATCAGCCCCAGCATTTT.

This clone was found a few times. The chain couples TRBV19 to TRBJ2-5; 7 bases map to TRBD2. The CDR3 has 14 amino acids. The germline gives CDR1 LNHDA, CDR2 SQIVND (reference sequence). With V trimmed by 7 bases and J by 1 base, 6 bases remained unmatched. DNA of the CDR3: TGTGCCAGTAAACCTACGGGGGGCCAAGAGACCCAGTACTTC. It codes for CASKPTGGQETQYF.

The rearrangement joins TRBV10-3 to TRBJ1-6, with 7 bases identical to TRBD1. With V trimmed by 10 bases and J by 7 bases, 7 bases remained unmatched. This CDR3 is 13 amino acids long. The germline CDR1 and CDR2 sequences are ENHRY and SYGVKD. CDR3 residues: CANRDSLNSPLHF. Written as DNA, the CDR3 is TGTGCCAATCGGGACAGTTTGAATTCACCCCTCCACTTT.

The chain couples TRBV6-1 to TRBJ2-7, with D perhaps TRBD2 (7 bases). Germline assignment: CDR1 MNHNS and CDR2 SASEGT. The V end lost 2 bases, the J end lost 3 bases, and 11 bases lay between the germline ends. The CDR3 runs to 14 residues. DNA of the CDR3: TGTGCCAGCAGTGAAAGGGGGGGCCGCTACGAGCAGTACTTC. Encoded protein: CASSERGGRYEQYF.

In this sample, this clone turned up a few times. The genes are TRBV23-1 and TRBJ2-7; a weak D match, TRBD1 (5 bases). TRBV23-1 is given ORF status, its function remaining uncertain. This CDR3 contains 12 residues. Trimming cost V 3 bases and J 5 bases, with 8 bases left between them. The CDR3 nucleotides read TGCGCCAGCAGTCACCAGGGTGACGAGCAGTACTTC. This translates into CASSHQGDEQYF.

The rearrangement joins TRBV30 to TRBJ1-1; D not certain. Germline values: CDR1 GTSNPN, CDR2 SVGIG (reference sequence). The CDR3 extends over 11 amino acids. V dropped 6 bases and J dropped 1 base, with 6 bases sitting between them. The CDR3 is CACLRNTEAFF. DNA for the CDR3: TGTGCCTGTCTGAGGAACACTGAAGCTTTCTTT.

The chain couples TRBV15 to TRBJ1-5, with D perhaps matching TRBD1 (5 bases). Trimming removed 0 bases at V and 4 bases at J, with 7 bases between. Germline CDR1 is LNHNV and CDR2 is YYDKDF (reference sequence). This CDR3 comprises 14 residues. The CDR3, as DNA: TGTGCCACCAGCAGAGAACGACAGAATCAGCCCCAGCATTTT. This codes for CATSRERQNQPQHF.

V usage is TRBV9 and J usage is TRBJ1-2; the D gene is possibly TRBD1 (6 bases). The CDR3 extends over 13 amino acids. The germline CDR1 and CDR2 sequences are SGDLS and YYNGEE. With 3 bases removed from V and 5 bases from J, the gap between germline ends came to 11 bases. DNA for the CDR3: TGTGCCAGCAGCGCGACAGGTTATTATGGCTACACCTTC. It is translated as CASSATGYYGYTF. The whole variable domain, filled in from reference TRBV9 and TRBJ1-2, reads DSGVTQTPKHLITATGQRVTLRCSPRSGDLSVYWYQQSLDQGLQFLIQYYNGEERAKGNILERFSAQQFPDLHSELNLSSLELGDSALYFCASSATGYYGYTFGSGTRLTVV.

J is TRBJ1-2 and V is TRBV7-2; D might be TRBD1 (5 bases). The CDR3 has 13 residues. CDR1 and CDR2 from the germline V gene are SGHTA and FQGNSA. Trimming pared 5 bases from V and 3 bases from J, leaving 10 bases between. The CDR3 reads CASSNGQDYGYTF. DNA for the CDR3: TGTGCCAGCAGCAACGGACAAGACTATGGCTACACCTTC.

This clone was detected only a few times. This rearrangement joins TRBV5-1 to TRBJ2-7, with a possible D match to TRBD1 (5 bases). Trimming took 0 bases from V and 3 from J, leaving 10 bases between them. CDR3 size: 14 residues. Germline assignment: CDR1 SGHRS and CDR2 YFSETQ. CDR3: CASSLGQGGYEQYF. For the CDR3, the DNA is TGCGCCAGCAGCTTGGGCCAGGGCGGCTACGAGCAGTACTTC.